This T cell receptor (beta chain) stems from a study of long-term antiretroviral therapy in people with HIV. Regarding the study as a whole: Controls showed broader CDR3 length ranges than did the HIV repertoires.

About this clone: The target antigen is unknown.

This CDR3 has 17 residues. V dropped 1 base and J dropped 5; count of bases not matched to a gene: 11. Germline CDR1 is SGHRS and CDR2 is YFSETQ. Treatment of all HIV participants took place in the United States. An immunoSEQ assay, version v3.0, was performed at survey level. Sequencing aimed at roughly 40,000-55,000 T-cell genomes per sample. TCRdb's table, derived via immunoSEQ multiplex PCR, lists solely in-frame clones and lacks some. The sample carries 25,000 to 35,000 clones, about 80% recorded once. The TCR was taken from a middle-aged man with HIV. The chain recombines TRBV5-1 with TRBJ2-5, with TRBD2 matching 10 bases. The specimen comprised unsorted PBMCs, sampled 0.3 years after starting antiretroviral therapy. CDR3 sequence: CASSLTSGNRLVETQYF. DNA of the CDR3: TGCGCCAGCAGCTTGACTAGCGGGAACAGGTTGGTGGAGACCCAGTACTTC.